This T cell receptor (beta chain) was captured in a study of T cell responses to AZD1222 COVID-19 vaccine. Trimming shortened V by 3 bases and J by 0 bases, and 9 bases separated the two germline ends. Germline loops: CDR1 MNHEY, CDR2 SVGEGT. This CDR3 region has 14 residues. The table came from immunoSEQ multiplex PCR; TCRdb's copy has only in-frame clones and leaves some out. The sample lists 90,000 to 120,000 clones, 89% occurring once. This clone was recorded a few times. The TCR comes from an adult in good health. Sequenced material: peripheral blood, taken on day 0 of AZD1222 vaccination. The chain combines TRBV6-2 or TRBV6-3 with TRBJ2-7; D may be TRBD1 (5 bases). CDR3 sequence: CASSYQGSSYEQYF. CDR3 bases: TGTGCCAGCAGTTATCAGGGCTCCTCCTACGAGCAGTACTTC.